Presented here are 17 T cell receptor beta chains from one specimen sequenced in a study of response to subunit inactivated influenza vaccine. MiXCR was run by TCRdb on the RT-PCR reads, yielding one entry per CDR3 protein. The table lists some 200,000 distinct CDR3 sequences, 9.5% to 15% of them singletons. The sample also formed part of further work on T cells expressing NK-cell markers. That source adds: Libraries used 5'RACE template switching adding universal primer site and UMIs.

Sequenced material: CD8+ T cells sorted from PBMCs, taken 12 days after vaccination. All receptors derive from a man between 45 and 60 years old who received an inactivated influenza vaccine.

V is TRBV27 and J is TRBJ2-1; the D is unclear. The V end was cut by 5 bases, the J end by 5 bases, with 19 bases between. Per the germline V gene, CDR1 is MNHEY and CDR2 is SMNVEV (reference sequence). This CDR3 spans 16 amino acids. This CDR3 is CASSPVYSAVDNEQFF. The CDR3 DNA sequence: TGTGCCAGCAGTCCAGTATACTCGGCGGTTGACAATGAGCAGTTCTTC.

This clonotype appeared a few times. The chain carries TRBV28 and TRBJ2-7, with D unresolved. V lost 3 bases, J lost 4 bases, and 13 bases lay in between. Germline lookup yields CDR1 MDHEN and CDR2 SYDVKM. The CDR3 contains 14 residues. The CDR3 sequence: CASSFPGLLYEQYF. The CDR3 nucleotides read TGTGCCAGCAGTTTTCCAGGTCTTTTATACGAGCAGTACTTC.

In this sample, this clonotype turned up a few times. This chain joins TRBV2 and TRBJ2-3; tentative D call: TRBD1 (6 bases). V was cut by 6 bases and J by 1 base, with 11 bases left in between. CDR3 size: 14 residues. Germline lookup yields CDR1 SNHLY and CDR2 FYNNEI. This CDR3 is CASSRGFGTDTQYF. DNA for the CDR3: TGTGCCAGCAGCAGGGGTTTTGGCACAGATACGCAGTATTTT.

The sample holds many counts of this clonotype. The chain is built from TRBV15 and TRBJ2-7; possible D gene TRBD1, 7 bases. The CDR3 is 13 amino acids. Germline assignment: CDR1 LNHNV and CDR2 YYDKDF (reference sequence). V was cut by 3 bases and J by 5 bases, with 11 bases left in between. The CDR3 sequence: CATSREGADEQYF. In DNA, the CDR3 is TGTGCCACCAGCAGGGAGGGGGCGGACGAGCAGTACTTC. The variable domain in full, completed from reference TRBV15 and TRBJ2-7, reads DAMVIQNPRYQVTQFGKPVTLSCSQTLNHNVMYWYQQKSSQAPKLLFHYYDKDFNNEADTPDNFQSRRPNTSFCFLDIRSPGLGDTAMYLCATSREGADEQYFGPGTRLTVT.

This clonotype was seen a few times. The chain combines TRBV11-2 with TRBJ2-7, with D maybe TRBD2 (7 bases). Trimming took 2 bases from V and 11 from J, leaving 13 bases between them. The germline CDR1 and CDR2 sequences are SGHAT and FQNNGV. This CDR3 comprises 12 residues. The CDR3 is CASSLPGGREYF. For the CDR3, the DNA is TGTGCCAGCAGCTTACCCGGGGGGCGTGAGTACTTC.

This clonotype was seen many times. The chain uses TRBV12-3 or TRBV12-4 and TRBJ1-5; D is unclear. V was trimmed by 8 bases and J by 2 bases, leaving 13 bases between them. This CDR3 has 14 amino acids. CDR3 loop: CASGPGLGNQPQHF. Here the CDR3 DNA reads TGTGCCAGCGGGCCTGGTCTAGGCAATCAGCCCCAGCATTTT.

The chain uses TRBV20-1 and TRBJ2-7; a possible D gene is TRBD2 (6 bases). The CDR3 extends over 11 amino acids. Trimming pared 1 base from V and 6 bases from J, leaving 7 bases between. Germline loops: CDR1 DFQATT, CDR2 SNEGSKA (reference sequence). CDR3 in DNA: TGCAGTGCTAGAGTGGGGGGCGAGCAGTACTTC. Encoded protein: CSARVGGEQYF.

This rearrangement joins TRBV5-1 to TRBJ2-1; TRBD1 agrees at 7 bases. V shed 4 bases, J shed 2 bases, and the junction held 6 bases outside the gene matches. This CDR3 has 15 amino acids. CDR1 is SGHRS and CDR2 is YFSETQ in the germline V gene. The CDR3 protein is CASSPDRAPYNEQFF. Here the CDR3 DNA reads TGCGCCAGCAGCCCTGACAGGGCTCCCTACAATGAGCAGTTCTTC. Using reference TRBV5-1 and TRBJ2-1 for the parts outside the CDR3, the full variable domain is KAGVTQTPRYLIKTRGQQVTLSCSPISGHRSVSWYQQTPGQGLQFLFEYFSETQRNKGNFPGRFSGRQFSNSRSEMNVSTLELGDSALYLCASSPDRAPYNEQFFGPGTRLTVL.

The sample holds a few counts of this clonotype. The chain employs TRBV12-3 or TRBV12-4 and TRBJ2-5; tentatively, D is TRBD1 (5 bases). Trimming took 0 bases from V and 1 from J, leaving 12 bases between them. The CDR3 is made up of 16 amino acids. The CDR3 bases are TGTGCCAGCAGTTTAGCAGGGGCTCACCGCCAAGAGACCCAGTACTTC. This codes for CASSLAGAHRQETQYF.

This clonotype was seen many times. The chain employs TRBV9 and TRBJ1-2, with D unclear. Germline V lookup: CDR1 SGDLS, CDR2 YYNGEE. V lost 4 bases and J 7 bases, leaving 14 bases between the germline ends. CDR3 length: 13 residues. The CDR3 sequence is CASSSASFPGYTF. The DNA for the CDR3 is TGTGCCAGCAGCTCCGCCAGTTTTCCTGGCTACACCTTC.

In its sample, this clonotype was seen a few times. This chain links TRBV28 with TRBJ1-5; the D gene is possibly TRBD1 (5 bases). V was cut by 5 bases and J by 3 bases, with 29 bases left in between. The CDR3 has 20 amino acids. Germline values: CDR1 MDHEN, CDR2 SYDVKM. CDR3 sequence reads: CASSTLDMVRRKGHNQPQHF. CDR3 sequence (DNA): TGTGCCAGCAGTACCCTGGATATGGTACGGAGAAAAGGACACAATCAGCCCCAGCATTTT.

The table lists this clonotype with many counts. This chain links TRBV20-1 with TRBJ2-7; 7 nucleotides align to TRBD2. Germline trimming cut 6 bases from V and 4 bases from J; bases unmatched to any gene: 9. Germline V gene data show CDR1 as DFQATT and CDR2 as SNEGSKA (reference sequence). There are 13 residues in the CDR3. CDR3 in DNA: TGCAGTGCCAGAACGGGACTAAGATACGAGCAGTACTTC. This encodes CSARTGLRYEQYF.

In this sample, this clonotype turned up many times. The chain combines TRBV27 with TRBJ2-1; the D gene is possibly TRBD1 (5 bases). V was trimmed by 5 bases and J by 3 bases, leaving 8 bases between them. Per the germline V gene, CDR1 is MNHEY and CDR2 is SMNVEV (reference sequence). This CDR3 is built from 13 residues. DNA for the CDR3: TGTGCCAGCAGTCCCGACAGCTACAATGAGCAGTTCTTC. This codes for CASSPDSYNEQFF.

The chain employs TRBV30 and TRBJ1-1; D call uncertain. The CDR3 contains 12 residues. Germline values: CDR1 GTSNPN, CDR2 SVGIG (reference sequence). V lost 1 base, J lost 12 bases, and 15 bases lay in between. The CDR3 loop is CAWSAGRTAPFF. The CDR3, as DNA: TGTGCCTGGAGTGCCGGACGGACCGCACCTTTCTTT.

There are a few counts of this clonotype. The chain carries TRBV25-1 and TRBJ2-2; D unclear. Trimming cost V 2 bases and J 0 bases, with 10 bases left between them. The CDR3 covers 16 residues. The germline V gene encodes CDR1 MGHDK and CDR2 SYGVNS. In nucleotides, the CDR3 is TGTGCCAGCAGTGAACCCCGAACAGCGAACACCGGGGAGCTGTTTTTT. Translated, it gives CASSEPRTANTGELFF.

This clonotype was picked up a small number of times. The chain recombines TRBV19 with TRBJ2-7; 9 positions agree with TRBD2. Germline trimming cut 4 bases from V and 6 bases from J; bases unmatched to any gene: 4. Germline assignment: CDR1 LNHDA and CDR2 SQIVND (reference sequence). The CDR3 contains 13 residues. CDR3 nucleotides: TGTGCCAGTAGTAGGACTAGCGCGGCCGAGCAGTACTTC. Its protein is CASSRTSAAEQYF.

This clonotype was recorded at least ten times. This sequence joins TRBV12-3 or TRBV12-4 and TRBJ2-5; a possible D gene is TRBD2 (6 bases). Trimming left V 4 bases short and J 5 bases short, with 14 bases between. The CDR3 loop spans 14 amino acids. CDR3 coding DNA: TGTGCCAGCAGTTCCTTGGGGGGATACGAGACCCAGTACTTC. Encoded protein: CASSSLGGYETQYF.